Reported below is one TCR beta chain. There is no known antigen for this receptor. No much larger clonotype is one base removed from it; base qualities were not supplied. This specimen comes from a study of T cell responses to AZD1222 COVID-19 vaccine (dated by TCRdb to the early 2020s). Regarding the complete study: TCR sequencing covered over 230 trial participants: roughly 200 given two doses of AZD1222 and approximately 26 given two doses of MenACWY control vaccine. Trial participants were enrolled into age subgroups of 18-55, 56-69 and 70-plus years, which contained approximately 150, 28 and 58 TCR-sequenced participants, respectively. What the authors observed across the whole study: Conclusions about previously exposed vaccinees were limited because only six or seven AZD1222 recipients were SARS-CoV-2 seropositive at baseline. No day 14 peak-response samples were available, so repertoires were characterized only after the peak T cell response. Participants were mostly white British and included more females than males, and it was suggested by the authors that clonal diversity may have been underestimated. In the small 56-69-year group, the increase in depth fell short of significance, most likely because of low power. The whole spike protein was spanned by vaccine-associated CD4 TCRs, and dominant responses were seen in regions 160-218 and 743-854. After two AZD1222 doses, spike-specific TCR breadth and depth were significantly higher than at day 0 and than in MenACWY recipients. Epitopes outside the regions mutated in the B.1.351 and B.1.1.7 variants were reportedly recognized by nearly half of the unique spike-specific TCRs.

The sample's time point label is to be understood as: baseline before first vaccination. The treatment or condition label on this specimen signifies: meningococcal conjugate vaccine given as trial control. Samples from vaccinated people were obtained from the UK trials COV001 and COV002, which included a single-blind randomized controlled phase 2/3 trial of AZD1222 (ChAdOx1 nCoV-19) in healthy adults. For TCRbeta chain sequencing, PBMC samples from trial participants were taken at day 0 and at day 28 after the second dose. The CDR3 regions of human TCRbeta chains were subjected to immunosequencing. The published analysis was carried out like this. Repertoire TCRs were checked for matches against a reference library of SARS-CoV-2-specific TCRs that had been generated using the MIRA antigen-specificity platform. Breadth meant the fraction of unique TCRs that were SARS-CoV-2-associated, whereas depth meant the fraction of total T cells that were SARS-CoV-2-associated. Using the MIRA data, each spike-specific TCR was mapped to the spike region that the TCR reacts to and placed in a CD4 or CD8 class. Log10-transformed breadth and depth values were compared by one-way ANOVA with Sidak's multiple comparisons tests. Not all clones reach the TCRdb copy of this immuneACCESS table, which keeps in-frame sequences only. Checked studies attribute under half of the gap to unresolved V genes and leave the rest unexplained. Clone size and V and J calls were adopted from that table, with D and trimming inferred from the DNA. This sample gives approximately 150,000 clones in total; under 95% of them show up just once. The ten largest clones take up roughly 4.3% of the sample.

The clonotype comes from an adult in good health. The sample in question was peripheral blood, obtained on day 0 of MenACWY control vaccination.

The CDR3 protein: CASSLVGPGETGELFF. The nucleotide sequence reads TGTGCCAGCAGCTTAGTAGGGCCGGGAGAGACCGGGGAGCTGTTTTTT. The sequence links TRBV7-6 to TRBJ2-2; the D gene is perhaps TRBD2, from 6 matching bases. CDR1 is given as SGHVS and CDR2 as FNYEAQ, both from the germline V gene. Relative to germline, V is 1 base shorter and J is 5 bases shorter, with 14 bases between their ends. Counted from cysteine to phenylalanine, this CDR3 has 16 amino acids. Only the CDR3 part of the read is kept: 48 bases, read in frame from the first base.